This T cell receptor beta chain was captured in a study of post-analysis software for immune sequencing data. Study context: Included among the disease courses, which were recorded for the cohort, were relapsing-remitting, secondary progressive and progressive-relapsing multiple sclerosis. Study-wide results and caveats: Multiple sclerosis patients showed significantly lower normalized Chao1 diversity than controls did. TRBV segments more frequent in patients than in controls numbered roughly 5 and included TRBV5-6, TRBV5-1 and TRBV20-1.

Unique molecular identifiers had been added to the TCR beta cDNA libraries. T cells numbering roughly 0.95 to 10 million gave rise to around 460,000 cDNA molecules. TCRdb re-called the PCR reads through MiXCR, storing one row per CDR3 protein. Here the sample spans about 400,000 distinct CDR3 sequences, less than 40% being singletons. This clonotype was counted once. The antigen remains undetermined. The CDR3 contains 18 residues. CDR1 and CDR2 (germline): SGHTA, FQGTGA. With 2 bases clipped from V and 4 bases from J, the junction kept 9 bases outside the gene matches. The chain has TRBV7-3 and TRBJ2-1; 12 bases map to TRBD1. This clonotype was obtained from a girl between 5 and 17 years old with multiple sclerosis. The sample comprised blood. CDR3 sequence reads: CASSLPPGQGAVYNEQFF. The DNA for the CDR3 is TGTGCCAGCAGCTTACCCCCGGGACAGGGGGCGGTGTACAATGAGCAGTTCTTC.